This T cell receptor (beta chain) is drawn from a study of T-cell reconstitution after alpha-beta-depleted transplantation in children. This clonotype was found a few times. The CDR3 has 16 residues. Trimming took 1 base from V and 6 from J, leaving 17 bases between them. CDR1 and CDR2 (germline): KGHDR, SFDVKD. Preparation of the TCRbeta library involved a method that used unique molecular identifiers. TCRdb fed the PCR reads into MiXCR, producing one record per CDR3 protein. Here the sample spans about 410,000 distinct CDR3 sequences, roughly 21% being singletons. The specimen was PBMCs from the stem cell graft donor, collected from the stem cell graft. The receptor's source is a human donor who donated a stem cell graft to a child with acute myeloid leukemia. V and J are TRBV24-1 and TRBJ1-2; the D gene is possibly TRBD1 (6 bases). For the CDR3, the DNA is TGTGCCACCAGTGATTTCTCCTCTACAGGGATACATGGCTACACCTTC. Its protein product is CATSDFSSTGIHGYTF.